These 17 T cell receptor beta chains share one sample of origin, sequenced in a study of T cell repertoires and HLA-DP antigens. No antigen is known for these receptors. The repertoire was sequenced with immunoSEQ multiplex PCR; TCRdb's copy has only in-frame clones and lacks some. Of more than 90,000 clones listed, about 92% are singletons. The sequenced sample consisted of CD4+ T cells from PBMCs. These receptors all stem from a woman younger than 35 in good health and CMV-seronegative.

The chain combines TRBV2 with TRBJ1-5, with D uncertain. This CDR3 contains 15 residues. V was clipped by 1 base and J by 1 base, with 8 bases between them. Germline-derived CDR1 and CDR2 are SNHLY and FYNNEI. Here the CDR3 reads CASSEDTLSNQPQHF. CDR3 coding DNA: TGTGCCAGCAGTGAAGACACCCTGAGCAATCAGCCCCAGCATTTT.

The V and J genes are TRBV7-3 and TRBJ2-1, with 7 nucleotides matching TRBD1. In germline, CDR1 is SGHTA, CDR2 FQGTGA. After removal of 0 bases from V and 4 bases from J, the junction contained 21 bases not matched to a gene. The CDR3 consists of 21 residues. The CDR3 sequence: CASSLTESRDSGRYRYNEQFF. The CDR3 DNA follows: TGTGCCAGCAGCTTAACCGAATCCCGGGACAGCGGAAGGTATCGATACAATGAGCAGTTCTTC.

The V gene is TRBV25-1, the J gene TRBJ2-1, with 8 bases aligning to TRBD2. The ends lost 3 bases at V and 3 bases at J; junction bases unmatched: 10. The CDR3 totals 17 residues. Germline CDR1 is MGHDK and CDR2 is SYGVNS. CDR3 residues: CASSDPAGEGRYNEQFF. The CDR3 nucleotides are TGTGCCAGCAGTGATCCAGCGGGAGAAGGGCGCTACAATGAGCAGTTCTTC.

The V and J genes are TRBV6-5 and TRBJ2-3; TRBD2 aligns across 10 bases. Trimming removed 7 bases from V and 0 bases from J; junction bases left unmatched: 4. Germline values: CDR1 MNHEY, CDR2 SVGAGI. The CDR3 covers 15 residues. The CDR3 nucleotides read TGTGCCAGCAAGCCGGGACTAGCGAGCACAGATACGCAGTATTTT. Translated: CASKPGLASTDTQYF.

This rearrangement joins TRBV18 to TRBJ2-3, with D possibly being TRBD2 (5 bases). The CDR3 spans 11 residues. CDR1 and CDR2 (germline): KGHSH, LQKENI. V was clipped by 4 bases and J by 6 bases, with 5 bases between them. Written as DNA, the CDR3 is TGTGCCAGCTCACGCGGGGATACGCAGTATTTT. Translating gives CASSRGDTQYF.

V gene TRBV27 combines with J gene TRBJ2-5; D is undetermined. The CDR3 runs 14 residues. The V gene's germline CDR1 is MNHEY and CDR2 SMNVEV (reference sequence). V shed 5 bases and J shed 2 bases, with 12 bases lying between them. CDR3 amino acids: CASSLPAAQETQYF. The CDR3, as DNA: TGTGCCAGCAGTCTCCCAGCAGCTCAAGAGACCCAGTACTTC.

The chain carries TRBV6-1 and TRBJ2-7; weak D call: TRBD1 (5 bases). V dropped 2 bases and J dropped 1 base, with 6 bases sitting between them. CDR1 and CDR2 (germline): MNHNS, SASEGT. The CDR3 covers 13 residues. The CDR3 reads CASSERGSYEQYV. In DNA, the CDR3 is TGTGCCAGCAGTGAAAGGGGATCCTACGAGCAGTACGTC.

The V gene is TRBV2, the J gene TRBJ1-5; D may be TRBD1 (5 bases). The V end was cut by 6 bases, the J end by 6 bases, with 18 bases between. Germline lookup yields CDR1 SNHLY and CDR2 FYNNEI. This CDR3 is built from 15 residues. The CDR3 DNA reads TGTGCCAGCAGCGGGGACCGTGGATACGGTCAGCCCCAGCATTTT. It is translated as CASSGDRGYGQPQHF. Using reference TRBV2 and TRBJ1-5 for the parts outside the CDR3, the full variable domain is EPEVTQTPSHQVTQMGQEVILRCVPISNHLYFYWYRQILGQKVEFLVSFYNNEISEKSEIFDDQFSVERPDGSNFTLKIRSTKLEDSAMYFCASSGDRGYGQPQHFGDGTRLSIL.

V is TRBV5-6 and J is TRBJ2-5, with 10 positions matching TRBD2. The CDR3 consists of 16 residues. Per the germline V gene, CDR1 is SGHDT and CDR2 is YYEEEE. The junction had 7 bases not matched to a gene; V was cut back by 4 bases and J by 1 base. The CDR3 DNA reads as TGTGCCAGCAGCCAGGACCTAGCGGGAGCCCAAGAGACCCAGTACTTC. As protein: CASSQDLAGAQETQYF.

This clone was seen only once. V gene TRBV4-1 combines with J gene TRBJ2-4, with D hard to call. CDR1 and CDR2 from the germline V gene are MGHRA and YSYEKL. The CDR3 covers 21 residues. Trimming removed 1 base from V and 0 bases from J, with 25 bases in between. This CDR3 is CASSQGGPGSLNQLAKNIQYF. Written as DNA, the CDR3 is TGCGCCAGCAGCCAAGGCGGACCAGGATCCCTAAATCAACTAGCCAAAAACATTCAGTACTTC.

The CDR3 DNA is TGTGCCAGCAGCGTACGCCCGGATAATACCTACGAGCAGTACTTC. Translated: CASSVRPDNTYEQYF. The chain has TRBV9 and TRBJ2-7; no clear D gene. Trimming removed 1 base at V and 2 bases at J, with 13 bases between. The V gene's germline CDR1 is SGDLS and CDR2 YYNGEE. The CDR3 consists of 15 residues.

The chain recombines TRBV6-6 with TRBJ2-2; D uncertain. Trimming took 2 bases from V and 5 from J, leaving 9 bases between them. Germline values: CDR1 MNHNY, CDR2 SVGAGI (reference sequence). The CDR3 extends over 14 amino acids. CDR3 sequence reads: CASSYVALTGELFF. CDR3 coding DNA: TGTGCCAGCAGTTACGTGGCACTTACCGGGGAGCTGTTTTTT.

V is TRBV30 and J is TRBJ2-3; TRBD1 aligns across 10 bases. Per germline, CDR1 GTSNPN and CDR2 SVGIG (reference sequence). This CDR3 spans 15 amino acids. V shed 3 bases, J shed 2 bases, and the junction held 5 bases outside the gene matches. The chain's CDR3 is CAWSRGQGPTDTQYF. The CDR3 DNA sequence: TGTGCCTGGAGCCGGGGACAGGGGCCCACAGATACGCAGTATTTT.

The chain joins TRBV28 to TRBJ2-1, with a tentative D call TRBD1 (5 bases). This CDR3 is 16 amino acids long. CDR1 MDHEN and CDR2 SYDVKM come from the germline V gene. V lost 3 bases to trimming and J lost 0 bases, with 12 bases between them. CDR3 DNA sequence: TGTGCCAGCAGTTTCTGGACACCCAGCTCCTACAATGAGCAGTTCTTC. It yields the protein CASSFWTPSSYNEQFF.

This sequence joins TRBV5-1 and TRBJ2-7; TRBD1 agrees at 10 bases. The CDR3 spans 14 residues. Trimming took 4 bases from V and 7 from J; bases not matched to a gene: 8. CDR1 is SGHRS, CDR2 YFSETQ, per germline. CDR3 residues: CASSPGTGEKEQYV. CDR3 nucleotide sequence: TGCGCCAGCAGCCCCGGGACAGGGGAGAAGGAGCAGTACGTC.

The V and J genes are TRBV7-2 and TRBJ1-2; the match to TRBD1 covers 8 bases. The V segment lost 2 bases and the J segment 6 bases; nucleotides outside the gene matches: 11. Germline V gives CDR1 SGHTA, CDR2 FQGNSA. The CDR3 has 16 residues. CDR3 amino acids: CASSLRQTTGANGYTF. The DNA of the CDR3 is TGTGCCAGCAGCTTAAGACAAACGACAGGGGCCAATGGCTACACCTTC.

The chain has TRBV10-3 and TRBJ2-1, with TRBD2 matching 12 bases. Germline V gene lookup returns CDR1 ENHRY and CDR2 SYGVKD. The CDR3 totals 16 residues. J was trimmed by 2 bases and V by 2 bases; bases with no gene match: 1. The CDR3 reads CAISERTSGAYNEQFF. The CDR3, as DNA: TGTGCCATCAGTGAGCGGACTAGCGGGGCCTACAATGAGCAGTTCTTC.